This T cell receptor beta chain was captured in a study of blood T cell repertoires in COVID-19. Across the whole study: T cells, B-cell-depleted T cells, or PBMCs provided the cDNA or gDNA that served as material.

This table comes from immunoSEQ multiplex PCR, and its TCRdb copy is limited to in-frame clones, with some not included. Of 200,000 to 300,000 clones detected, about 85% appear once; the ten largest clones hold 7.2%. The CDR3 runs to 12 residues. V was pared by 3 bases and J by 5 bases, with 7 bases between. Per germline, CDR1 MNHEY and CDR2 SMNVEV (reference sequence). This receptor was obtained from a man aged 55-75 years who had recovered from COVID-19. Material: peripheral blood. The J gene is TRBJ2-5, the V gene TRBV27, with TRBD2 as a possible D gene (6 bases). This chain's CDR3 is CASSFGGETQYF. As DNA, the CDR3 is TGTGCCAGCAGTTTTGGGGGGGAGACCCAGTACTTC.